This T cell receptor (beta chain) was sequenced in a study of molecular identifiers for immune sequencing clone quantification. This clonotype was detected ten times or more. Its antigen is unidentified. Sorted cell numbers of roughly 19,000 to 1,000,000, with 10%, 30% or 50% RNA, served as input for naive CD8 libraries. MiXCR, run by TCRdb on the PCR reads, gives a single entry per CDR3 protein. The table lists about 60,000 distinct CDR3 sequences, 15% to 20% of them singletons. Findings and limits, study-wide: In CMV-specific effectors, clones above 20 copies held over 99% of molecules; naive, under 1%. Researchers reportedly could pick up spiked Jurkat TCR RNA from one cell mixed into about a million naive cells.

CDR1 GTSNPN and CDR2 SVGIG come from the germline V gene (reference sequence). The trim removed 3 bases at V and 6 bases at J, leaving 4 bases unmatched. CDR3 length: 13 residues. The TCR sequence derives from a human donor in good health. Some libraries in this study had Jurkat cell RNA spiked in. V is TRBV30 and J is TRBJ2-7; 11 bases are shared with TRBD2. Sequences were obtained from naive CD8+ T cells from blood, with Jurkat cell RNA spiked in. Subset of the sample: FACS-sorted CD8+CD4-CCR7+CD45RA+ naive T cells. As DNA, the CDR3 is TGTGCCTGGAGCCGACTAGCGGGATCCGAGCAGTACTTC. It specifies CAWSRLAGSEQYF.